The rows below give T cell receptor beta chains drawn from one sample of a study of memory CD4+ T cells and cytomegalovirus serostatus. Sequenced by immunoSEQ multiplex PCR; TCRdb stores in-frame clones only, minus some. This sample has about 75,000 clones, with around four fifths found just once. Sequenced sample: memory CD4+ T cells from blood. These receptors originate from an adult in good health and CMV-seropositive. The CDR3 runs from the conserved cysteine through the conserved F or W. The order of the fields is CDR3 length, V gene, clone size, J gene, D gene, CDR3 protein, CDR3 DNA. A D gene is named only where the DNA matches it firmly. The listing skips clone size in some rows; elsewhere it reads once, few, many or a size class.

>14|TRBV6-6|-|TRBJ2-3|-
CASKDPRGKDTQYF
TGTGCCAGCAAAGACCCGCGAGGGAAGGATACGCAGTATTTT
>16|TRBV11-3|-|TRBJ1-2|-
CASSTGGDESNYGYTF
TGTGCCAGCAGCACGGGTGGGGATGAGTCGAACTATGGCTACACCTTC
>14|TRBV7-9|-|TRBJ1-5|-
CASSFGQGHQPQHF
TGTGCCAGCAGCTTCGGGCAGGGGCATCAGCCCCAGCATTTT
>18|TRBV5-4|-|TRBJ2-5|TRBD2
CASSLLRGVLPNKETQYF
TGTGCCAGCAGCTTGTTACGGGGGGTACTACCTAACAAAGAGACCCAGTACTTC
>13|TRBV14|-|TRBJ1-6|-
CASSQGTISPLHF
TGTGCCAGCAGCCAGGGAACTATTTCACCCCTCCACTTT
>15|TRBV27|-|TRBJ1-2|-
CASSRQGRTRYGYTF
TGTGCCAGCAGTCGCCAAGGACGGACTCGTTATGGCTACACCTTC
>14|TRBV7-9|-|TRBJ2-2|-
CASNSQGGTGELFF
TGTGCCAGCAACTCCCAGGGTGGAACCGGGGAGCTGTTTTTT
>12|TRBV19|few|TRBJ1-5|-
CASSMPPEPQHF
TGTGCCAGTAGTATGCCCCCCGAGCCCCAGCATTTT
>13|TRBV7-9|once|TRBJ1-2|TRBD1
CASSSGQGYGYTF
TGTGCCAGCAGTTCCGGACAGGGCTATGGCTACACCTTC
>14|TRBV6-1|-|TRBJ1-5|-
CASSVQRGNQPQHF
TGTGCCAGCAGTGTACAACGGGGCAATCAGCCCCAGCATTTT
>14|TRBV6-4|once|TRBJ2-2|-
CASSVGSTSGELFF
TGTGCCAGCAGTGTCGGCAGTACTTCCGGGGAGCTGTTTTTT
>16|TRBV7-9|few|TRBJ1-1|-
CASSLGDTQADTEAFF
TGTGCCAGCAGCTTAGGGGACACACAGGCCGACACTGAAGCTTTCTTT
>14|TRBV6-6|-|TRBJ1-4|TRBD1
CASNPGQGDEKLFF
TGTGCCAGCAATCCGGGACAGGGTGATGAAAAACTGTTTTTT
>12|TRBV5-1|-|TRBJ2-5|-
CASSLGSETQYF
TGCGCCAGCAGCTTGGGGAGTGAGACCCAGTACTTC
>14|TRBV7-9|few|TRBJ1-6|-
CASSSRRAGSPLHF
TGTGCCAGCAGCTCCCGCAGGGCCGGTTCACCCCTCCACTTT
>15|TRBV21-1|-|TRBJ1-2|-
CASSKRTPTKCGYTF
TGTGCCAGCAGCAAAAGGACCCCCACTAAGTGCGGCTACACCTTC
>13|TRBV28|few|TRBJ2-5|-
CASRGADQETQYF
TGTGCCAGCAGGGGGGCAGATCAAGAGACCCAGTACTTC
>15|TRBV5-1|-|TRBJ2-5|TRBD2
CASSFRLAGQKTQYF
TGCGCCAGCAGCTTTAGACTAGCGGGCCAGAAGACCCAGTACTTC
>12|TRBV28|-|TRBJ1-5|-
CASSLYNQPQHF
TGTGCCAGCAGTCTCTATAATCAGCCCCAGCATTTT
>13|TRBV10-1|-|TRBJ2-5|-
CASSDTYQETQYF
TGCGCCAGCAGTGATACGTACCAAGAGACCCAGTACTTC
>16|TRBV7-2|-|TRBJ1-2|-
CASSHPFTVGGNGYTF
TGTGCCAGCAGCCATCCATTTACGGTGGGGGGTAATGGCTACACCTTC
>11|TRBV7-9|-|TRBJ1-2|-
CASSPDYGYTF
TGTGCCAGCAGTCCCGACTATGGCTACACCTTC
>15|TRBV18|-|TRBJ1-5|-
CASSPSRRENQPQHF
TGTGCCAGCTCACCCTCCCGACGGGAAAATCAGCCCCAGCATTTT
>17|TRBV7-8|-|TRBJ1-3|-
CASSRQSRQPTGNTIYF
TGTGCCAGCAGCCGCCAGTCGAGACAGCCGACTGGAAACACCATATATTTT
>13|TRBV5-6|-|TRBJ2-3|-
CASSLPPTDTQYF
TGTGCCAGCAGCTTGCCCCCCACAGATACGCAGTATTTT
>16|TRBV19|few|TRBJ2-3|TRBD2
CASSIGTSGSTDTQYF
TGTGCCAGTAGTATAGGGACTAGCGGTAGCACAGATACGCAGTATTTT
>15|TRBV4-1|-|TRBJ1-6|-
CASSHYRQSNSPLHF
TGCGCCAGCAGCCACTACAGACAGTCTAATTCACCCCTCCACTTT
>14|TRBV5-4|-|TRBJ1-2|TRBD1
CASSSTTGVYGYTF
TGTGCCAGCAGCTCCACGACAGGGGTATATGGCTACACCTTC
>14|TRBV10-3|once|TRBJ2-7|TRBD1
CAISVRDRDYEQYF
TGTGCCATCAGCGTCCGGGACAGGGACTACGAGCAGTACTTC
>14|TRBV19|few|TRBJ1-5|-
CATPFRARDQPQHF
TGTGCCACCCCTTTCCGGGCCCGTGATCAGCCCCAGCATTTT
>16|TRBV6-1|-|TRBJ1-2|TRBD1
CASSEAALTGDKGYTF
TGTGCCAGCAGTGAAGCGGCTTTAACAGGGGATAAAGGCTACACCTTC
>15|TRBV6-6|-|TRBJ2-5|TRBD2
CASSIPGLEGETQYF
TGTGCCAGCAGCATTCCTGGACTAGAGGGAGAGACCCAGTACTTC
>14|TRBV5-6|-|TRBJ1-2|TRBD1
CASSNTGANYGYTF
TGTGCCAGCAGCAACACAGGGGCTAACTATGGCTACACCTTC
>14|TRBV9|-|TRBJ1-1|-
CASSVVRGGTEAFF
TGTGCCAGCAGCGTAGTGAGGGGAGGGACTGAAGCTTTCTTT
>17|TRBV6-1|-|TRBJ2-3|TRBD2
CASSASGGTLSTDTQYF
TGTGCCAGCAGTGCTAGCGGGGGGACCCTAAGCACAGATACGCAGTATTTT
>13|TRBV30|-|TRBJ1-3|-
CAWSVTAGNTIYF
TGTGCCTGGAGTGTAACAGCTGGAAACACCATATATTTT
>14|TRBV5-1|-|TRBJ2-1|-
CASSSITSYNEQFF
TGCGCCAGCAGTAGTATAACTTCCTACAATGAGCAGTTCTTC
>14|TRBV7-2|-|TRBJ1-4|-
CASSLASWNEKLFF
TGTGCCAGCAGCTTAGCCAGCTGGAATGAAAAACTGTTTTTT
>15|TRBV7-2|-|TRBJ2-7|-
CASSPQGQRVYEQYF
TGTGCCAGCAGCCCCCAGGGTCAGAGGGTCTACGAGCAGTACTTC
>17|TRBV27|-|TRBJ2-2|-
CASRGALARANTGELFF
TGTGCCAGCAGAGGGGCCCTCGCCCGCGCGAACACCGGGGAGCTGTTTTTT
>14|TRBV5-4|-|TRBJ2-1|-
CASSLGLFYNEQFF
TGTGCCAGCAGCTTGGGCTTGTTCTACAATGAGCAGTTCTTC
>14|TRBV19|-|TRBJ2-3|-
CASSVTGSTDTQYF
TGTGCCAGTAGTGTTACAGGGTCCACAGATACGCAGTATTTT
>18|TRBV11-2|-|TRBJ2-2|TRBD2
CASSPPPRLAGGLGELFF
TGTGCCAGCAGCCCCCCGCCCCGACTAGCGGGGGGTCTCGGGGAGCTGTTTTTT
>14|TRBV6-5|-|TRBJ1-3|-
CASSYSLSGNTIYF
TGTGCCAGCAGTTACTCCCTCTCTGGAAACACCATATATTTT
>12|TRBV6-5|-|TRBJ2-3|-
CASWGFEGAQYF
TGTGCCAGCTGGGGTTTCGAGGGAGCGCAGTATTTT
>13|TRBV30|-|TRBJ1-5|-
CAWSAKVVQPQHF
TGTGCCTGGAGTGCAAAGGTTGTTCAACCCCAGCATTTT
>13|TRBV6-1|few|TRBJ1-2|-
CASNQRGKDGYTF
TGTGCCAGCAACCAAAGGGGGAAAGATGGCTACACCTTC
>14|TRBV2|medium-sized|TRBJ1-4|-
CASKSGDLSEKLFF
TGTGCCAGCAAATCGGGGGACCTCTCGGAAAAACTGTTTTTT
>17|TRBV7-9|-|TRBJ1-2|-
CASRQVPEKGRSYGYTF
TGTGCCAGCAGACAAGTCCCAGAAAAAGGGCGAAGCTATGGCTACACCTTC
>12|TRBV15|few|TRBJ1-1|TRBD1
CATSIEQGGAFF
TGTGCCACCAGCATAGAACAGGGGGGAGCTTTCTTT
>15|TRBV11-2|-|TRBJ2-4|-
CASSLSVGLEDIQYF
TGTGCCAGCAGCTTATCGGTGGGACTGGAGGACATTCAGTACTTC
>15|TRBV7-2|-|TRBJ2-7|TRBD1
CASSLGGTVSYEQYF
TGTGCCAGCAGCTTAGGGGGGACAGTCTCCTACGAGCAGTACTTC
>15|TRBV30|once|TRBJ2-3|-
CAWSVPAGSTDTQYF
TGTGCCTGGAGTGTACCTGCGGGCAGCACAGATACGCAGTATTTT
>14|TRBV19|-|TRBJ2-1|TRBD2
CASSIGPSGNEQFF
TGTGCCAGTAGTATTGGACCTAGCGGGAATGAGCAGTTCTTC
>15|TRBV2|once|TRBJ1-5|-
CASRKGVSGNQPQHF
TGTGCCAGCAGGAAGGGGGTATCGGGCAATCAGCCCCAGCATTTT
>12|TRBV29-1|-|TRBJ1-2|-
CSVPGPYYGYTF
TGCAGCGTTCCGGGACCTTACTATGGCTACACCTTC
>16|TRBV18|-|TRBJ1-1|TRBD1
CASSSVKGQTGTEAFF
TGTGCCAGCTCATCCGTTAAGGGACAGACGGGCACTGAAGCTTTCTTT
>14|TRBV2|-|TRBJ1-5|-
CASSEFRGTQPQHF
TGTGCCAGCAGTGAGTTCAGGGGCACTCAGCCCCAGCATTTT
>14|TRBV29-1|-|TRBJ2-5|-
CSVGGGQRKETQYF
TGCAGCGTTGGTGGAGGACAGCGAAAAGAGACCCAGTACTTC
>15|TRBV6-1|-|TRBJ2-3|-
CASEFQTSIRDTQYF
TGTGCCAGCGAATTCCAGACTAGTATCCGAGATACGCAGTATTTT